This is a list of T cell receptor beta chains from one sample in a study of T cells after yellow fever vaccination. TCRdb analysed the 5' RACE reads with MiXCR anew, one entry per CDR3 protein. Here the sample spans 300,000 to 400,000 distinct CDR3 sequences, roughly 8.7% being singletons. Sequenced here: PBMCs, sampled on the day of the first yellow fever vaccination. The receptor set was obtained from a man between 18 and 29 years old who received the YFV17D yellow fever vaccine. Both conserved end residues are part of each CDR3. A D gene is named only where the DNA matches it firmly. The size entry is marked missing in some rows and otherwise reads once, few, many or a size class.

cdr3_aa cdr3_nt d_call cdr3_length v_call clone_size j_call
CASSLGGLEETQYF TGTGCCAGCAGCTTAGGGGGCCTGGAAGAGACCCAGTACTTC NA 14 TRBV7-2 many TRBJ2-5
CASSSVAGGSYNEQFF TGTGCCAGCAGCTCCGTAGCGGGGGGCAGCTACAATGAGCAGTTCTTC TRBD2 16 TRBV5-4 few TRBJ2-1
CASSFGSGEKLFF TGCGCCAGCAGCTTTGGAAGTGGTGAAAAACTGTTTTTT NA 13 TRBV5-1 many TRBJ1-4
CASSKGLAGADTQYF TGTGCCAGCAGCAAGGGACTAGCGGGGGCAGATACGCAGTATTTT TRBD2 15 TRBV7-3 few TRBJ2-3
CASSVSGAESDTQYF TGTGCCAGCAGCGTATCAGGGGCAGAGTCAGATACGCAGTATTTT NA 15 TRBV9 NA TRBJ2-3
CASSQQAEGGYTF TGCGCCAGCAGCCAACAGGCAGAGGGTGGCTACACCTTC NA 13 TRBV4-3 NA TRBJ1-2
CASSPISGRNGYTF TGTGCCAGCAGTCCCATCTCGGGCAGGAACGGCTACACCTTC NA 14 TRBV12-3/TRBV12-4 many TRBJ1-2
CASSLTVAGDYNEQFF TGTGCCAGCAGCTTAACGGTTGCGGGGGACTACAATGAGCAGTTCTTC TRBD2 16 TRBV7-3 few TRBJ2-1
CASNRQGSQETQYF TGTGCCAGCAACCGACAGGGGTCTCAAGAGACCCAGTACTTC TRBD1 14 TRBV6-2/TRBV6-3 NA TRBJ2-5
CASSTGMGGADTQYF TGTGCCAGCAGTACAGGGATGGGTGGGGCAGATACGCAGTATTTT NA 15 TRBV6-1 NA TRBJ2-3
CSARTSGGANTQYF TGCAGTGCCCGGACTAGCGGGGGGGCAAATACGCAGTATTTT TRBD2 14 TRBV20-1 many TRBJ2-3
CASSLTRWSPEQFF TGTGCCAGCAGCTTAACACGTTGGAGTCCTGAGCAGTTCTTC NA 14 TRBV7-3 few TRBJ2-1
CASSPLRGTQYNEQFF TGTGCCAGCTCACCCCTTAGGGGGACCCAATACAATGAGCAGTTCTTC NA 16 TRBV18 many TRBJ2-1
CASSFSLAGSSYEQYF TGTGCCAGCAGCTTCTCACTAGCGGGGTCTTCCTACGAGCAGTACTTC TRBD2 16 TRBV7-2 many TRBJ2-7
CAWTKRGGQETQYF TGTGCCTGGACGAAACGGGGGGGGCAAGAGACCCAGTACTTC TRBD2 14 TRBV30 NA TRBJ2-5
CASSTTGGVEQYF TGTGCCAGTAGTACGACAGGGGGAGTCGAGCAGTACTTC TRBD1 13 TRBV19 NA TRBJ2-7
CASSRQGPTDTQYF TGTGCCAGCAGCCGACAGGGACCCACAGATACGCAGTATTTT TRBD1 14 TRBV7-8 few TRBJ2-3
CASSEQSHTEAFF TGTGCCAGCAGTGAACAGTCGCACACTGAAGCTTTCTTT NA 13 TRBV6-1 NA TRBJ1-1
CASSKHGSTYELFF TGTGCCAGCAGCAAACACGGCTCAACTTACGAGCTGTTTTTT NA 14 TRBV25-1 NA TRBJ2-2
CASSLEAGPYGYTF TGTGCCAGCAGCTTAGAAGCGGGCCCCTATGGCTACACCTTC NA 14 TRBV7-9 many TRBJ1-2
CSAPGGAARGTEAFF TGCAGCGCCCCCGGCGGGGCGGCACGGGGGACTGAAGCTTTCTTT NA 15 TRBV29-1 many TRBJ1-1
CSAKGQPEETQYF TGCAGTGCTAAAGGACAGCCCGAAGAGACCCAGTACTTC NA 13 TRBV20-1 NA TRBJ2-5
CASSQDLDSQHQPQHF TGCGCCAGCAGCCAAGACTTGGACAGCCAACATCAGCCCCAGCATTTT NA 16 TRBV4-1 NA TRBJ1-5
CASSSDGGISSSYEQYF TGTGCCAGCAGCTCCGATGGGGGGATTTCCAGCTCCTACGAGCAGTACTTC NA 17 TRBV5-5 few TRBJ2-7
CSAIGMPTSGDEQFF TGCAGTGCTATTGGGATGCCGACTAGCGGGGATGAGCAGTTCTTC TRBD2 15 TRBV20-1 NA TRBJ2-1
CSALIGVGDTQYF TGCAGTGCCCTAATCGGGGTCGGAGATACGCAGTATTTT NA 13 TRBV20-1 NA TRBJ2-3
CAISDLDGPSNYGYTF TGTGCCATCAGTGACCTGGACGGACCTTCTAACTATGGCTACACCTTC NA 16 TRBV10-3 few TRBJ1-2
CASSQDGQGNQPQHF TGCGCCAGCAGCCAAGATGGGCAGGGAAATCAGCCCCAGCATTTT NA 15 TRBV4-3 NA TRBJ1-5
CSAPPRNYNEQFF TGCAGTGCCCCTCCCCGGAACTACAATGAGCAGTTCTTC NA 13 TRBV20-1 few TRBJ2-1
CASSSGLAGGRKAGEQFF TGTGCCAGCAGCTCGGGACTAGCGGGGGGGCGTAAGGCTGGTGAGCAGTTCTTC TRBD2 18 TRBV11-2 few TRBJ2-1
CASSLGLDNYNEQFF TGCGCCAGCAGCTTGGGCTTGGATAATTACAATGAGCAGTTCTTC NA 15 TRBV5-1 NA TRBJ2-1
CASSGGQGAITDTQYF TGCGCCAGCAGCGGGGGACAGGGGGCAATCACAGATACGCAGTATTTT TRBD1 16 TRBV5-1 few TRBJ2-3
CASRVRAGNTGELFF TGTGCCAGCAGAGTGCGGGCGGGCAACACCGGGGAGCTGTTTTTT NA 15 TRBV12-3/TRBV12-4 many TRBJ2-2
CASSRDGGGYTF TGTGCCAGCAGCCGGGATGGCGGGGGCTACACCTTC NA 12 TRBV7-9 NA TRBJ1-2
CASSPDVGGDRGDTQYF TGTGCCAGCAGCCCAGACGTAGGGGGGGACAGGGGAGATACGCAGTATTTT TRBD1 17 TRBV7-8 many TRBJ2-3
CASSPLVGDGTDTQYF TGTGCCAGCAGCCCTCTGGTGGGAGACGGCACAGATACGCAGTATTTT NA 16 TRBV27 few TRBJ2-3
CASSFPTSGEETQYF TGTGCCAGCAGCTTTCCGACTAGCGGGGAAGAGACCCAGTACTTC TRBD2 15 TRBV7-9 NA TRBJ2-5
CASLRTGDYGYTF TGTGCCAGCCTTCGGACAGGGGACTATGGCTACACCTTC TRBD1 13 TRBV6-1 few TRBJ1-2
CASGPGQSYEQYF TGCGCCAGCGGACCGGGACAGTCATACGAGCAGTACTTC TRBD1 13 TRBV5-1 few TRBJ2-7
CASSSWDRGDYEQYF TGTGCCAGCAGCTCTTGGGACAGGGGGGACTACGAGCAGTACTTC TRBD1 15 TRBV7-3 many TRBJ2-7
CASSPFPGTPLQYF TGTGCCAGCAGTCCCTTTCCCGGGACCCCCTTACAGTATTTT NA 14 TRBV27 NA TRBJ2-3
CASSGGAKDEQYF TGTGCCAGCAGCGGGGGGGCCAAGGACGAGCAGTACTTC NA 13 TRBV7-2 many TRBJ2-7
CASSPGTSQETQYF TGCGCCAGCAGCCCCGGGACTTCTCAAGAGACCCAGTACTTC NA 14 TRBV5-1 many TRBJ2-5
CATKQGATDTQYF TGTGCCACAAAACAGGGGGCCACAGATACGCAGTATTTT TRBD1 13 TRBV24-1 NA TRBJ2-3
CSAREGRGVNYGYTF TGCAGTGCTAGAGAGGGGCGGGGCGTAAACTATGGCTACACCTTC NA 15 TRBV20-1 few TRBJ1-2
CASRSGGGTQYF TGTGCCAGTAGGTCTGGTGGCGGGACCCAGTACTTC NA 12 TRBV19 many TRBJ2-5
CASSQDVYREPNSPLHF TGCGCCAGCAGCCAAGACGTTTACCGGGAGCCGAATTCACCCCTCCACTTT NA 17 TRBV4-3 few TRBJ1-6
CASRTGPQETQHF TGTGCCAGCAGAACCGGGCCCCAAGAGACCCAGCACTTC NA 13 TRBV27 NA TRBJ2-5
CASSLLRTQPQHF TGTGCCAGCAGCTTACTACGGACACAGCCCCAGCATTTT NA 13 TRBV7-2 NA TRBJ1-5
CSAAGHRVSNQPQHF TGCAGTGCGGCGGGTCACAGGGTGAGCAATCAGCCCCAGCATTTT NA 15 TRBV20-1 few TRBJ1-5
CASSQWGAEDTEAFF TGTGCCAGCAGCCAATGGGGGGCGGAGGACACTGAAGCTTTCTTT NA 15 TRBV3-1 NA TRBJ1-1
CASSSTGTGTEAFF TGCGCCAGCAGCTCGACCGGGACGGGCACTGAAGCTTTCTTT NA 14 TRBV5-1 few TRBJ1-1
CASSQAGTANEKLFF TGCGCCAGCAGCCAAGCCGGGACAGCTAATGAAAAACTGTTTTTT TRBD1 15 TRBV4-1 few TRBJ1-4